These 23 T cell receptor beta chains were all obtained from the same sample, sequenced in a study of blood T cells in healthy people across ages. A second 7 to 11 cycle PCR used barcoded and J-beta primers. TCRdb recomputed calls from the 5' RACE reads with MiXCR, one row per CDR3 protein. The repertoire includes some 1.4 million distinct CDR3 sequences, about 43% of them detected once, and roughly 7.9% sits in the top ten. Material: blood. The receptors shown here come from a woman younger than 30 in good health.

This clonotype was recorded once. In nucleotides, the CDR3 is TGCGCCAGCAGCCAAGACCCGGGCGGTCTCTACAATGAGCAGTACTTC. Amino acid sequence: CASSQDPGGLYNEQYF. V usage is TRBV4-1 and J usage is TRBJ2-1; D uncertain. The DNA end lines up better with TRBJ2-7; the J call may be wrong. The CDR3 consists of 16 residues. Germline V gene data show CDR1 as MGHRA and CDR2 as YSYEKL.

This clonotype was seen a handful of times. The gene calls are TRBV3-1 and TRBJ2-5, with unresolved D. CDR3 size: 16 residues. With 0 bases removed from V and 7 bases from J, the gap between germline ends came to 18 bases. Germline CDR1 LGHDT, CDR2 YNNKEL (reference sequence). DNA for the CDR3: TGTGCCAGCAGCCAAGAGTTAGGAGACACCTACGGGACCCAGTACTTC. Amino acids: CASSQELGDTYGTQYF.

This clonotype has only a few counts. The CDR3 region has the DNA TGTGCCATCAGTGATACGCAAGGTAGCTCCTACGAGCAGTACTTC. Its protein product is CAISDTQGSSYEQYF. J is TRBJ2-7 and V is TRBV10-3; D not resolved. The length of the CDR3 is 15 residues. The V gene lost 3 bases and the J gene lost 0 bases, with 12 bases spanning the gap. Germline V gives CDR1 ENHRY, CDR2 SYGVKD.

This clonotype was counted at least ten times. This chain connects TRBV18 to TRBJ2-3, with 10 bases identical to TRBD2. The V gene end was trimmed by 6 bases and the J gene end by 11 bases; junction bases not matched to a gene: 14. Germline V gene sequence: CDR1 KGHSH, CDR2 LQKENI. CDR3 size: 15 residues. The CDR3 region is CASSSSGLAKGWQYF. Here the CDR3 DNA reads TGTGCCAGCTCCTCTTCGGGACTAGCGAAAGGTTGGCAGTATTTT.

The table lists this clonotype with many counts. J is TRBJ2-1 and V is TRBV5-1; weak D call: TRBD1 (5 bases). The CDR3 contains 15 residues. The germline V and J ends were trimmed by 3 bases and 6 bases, with 16 bases remaining between them. Looked up from germline, CDR1 is SGHRS and CDR2 is YFSETQ. CDR3 loop: CASSYLGRGSNEQFF. CDR3 coding DNA: TGCGCCAGCAGCTATCTCGGTAGGGGAAGCAATGAGCAGTTCTTC.

The chain recombines TRBV29-1 with TRBJ1-2; D is unclear. Between the trimmed V and J ends, which lost 3 bases and 2 bases, there was a span of 4 bases. CDR1 and CDR2 from the germline V gene are SQVTM and ANQGSEA. The CDR3 is 11 amino acids. The CDR3 DNA reads as TGCAGCGTTGAGTACAACTATGGCTACACCTTC. Translation gives CSVEYNYGYTF.

This clonotype was recorded a few times. V usage is TRBV7-9 and J usage is TRBJ2-4, with TRBD2 matching over 9 bases. The DNA end is more similar to TRBJ2-7, so the J call may be wrong. Germline-derived CDR1 and CDR2 are SEHNR and FQNEAQ (reference sequence). The CDR3 has 15 amino acids. CDR3 nucleotides: TGTGCCAGCAGCTTACCTAGCGGGAACCCCTACGAGCAGTACTTC. This sequence encodes CASSLPSGNPYEQYF.

This sequence joins TRBV20-1 and TRBJ2-3, with D possibly TRBD1 on 6 matching bases. The CDR3 contains 13 residues. CDR1 is DFQATT, CDR2 SNEGSKA, per germline (reference sequence). Between the trimmed V and J ends, which lost 6 bases and 0 bases, there was a span of 10 bases. The CDR3 region is CSALRGSTDTQYF. CDR3 DNA: TGCAGTGCCCTCAGGGGAAGCACAGATACGCAGTATTTT.

This clonotype occurred once. The junction and the germline gene differ at one end; a read error may be behind it. The J gene is TRBJ2-3, the V gene TRBV6-1; 10 positions agree with TRBD1. The CDR3 runs to 15 residues. The germline V gene has CDR1 MNHNS and CDR2 SASEGT. The CDR3 protein is CACSDRGRGTDTQYF. The CDR3 DNA is TGTGCCTGCAGTGACAGGGGGCGCGGGACAGATACGCAGTATTTT.

This clonotype was detected once. This chain links TRBV7-8 with TRBJ2-5; D gene uncertain. CDR1 is SGHVS and CDR2 is FQNEAQ in the germline V gene. CDR3 length: 15 amino acids. The V end lost 5 bases, the J end lost 2 bases, and 15 bases lay between the germline ends. The CDR3 spells CASSPYGSVQETQYF. DNA for the CDR3: TGTGCCAGCAGCCCCTACGGTTCGGTACAAGAGACCCAGTACTTC.

The sample holds a few counts of this clonotype. The V gene is TRBV7-9, the J gene TRBJ1-6, with 8 bases aligning to TRBD1. The J segment lost 7 bases and the V segment lost 6 bases, leaving 5 bases of the junction unmatched. The CDR3 runs 14 residues. CDR1 is SEHNR, CDR2 FQNEAQ, per germline (reference sequence). As DNA, the CDR3 is TGTGCCAGCAGTTCGACAGGGGTGAATTCACCCCTCCACTTT. This sequence encodes CASSSTGVNSPLHF.

The rearrangement joins TRBV12-5 to TRBJ1-1; D remains unclear. Between the trimmed V and J ends, which lost 0 bases and 3 bases, there was a span of 14 bases. Germline assignment: CDR1 LGHNT and CDR2 FRNRAP. This CDR3 comprises 16 residues. CDR3 nucleotide sequence: TGTGCTAGTGGTTTGGTACTGAGACGGGAGGACACTGAAGCTTTCTTT. This sequence encodes CASGLVLRREDTEAFF.

The chain is built from TRBV6-2 or TRBV6-3 and TRBJ1-4; perhaps TRBD1 as D (5 bases). This CDR3 comprises 14 residues. Trimming pared 7 bases from V and 0 bases from J, leaving 9 bases between. In germline, CDR1 is MNHEY, CDR2 SVGEGT. The CDR3 DNA is TGTGCCAGCAATCCAGGGACAACTAATGAAAAACTGTTTTTT. Protein product: CASNPGTTNEKLFF.

This clonotype showed up just a few times. This chain links TRBV12-3 or TRBV12-4 with TRBJ1-5; unclear D gene. V lost 6 bases and J 5 bases, leaving 11 bases between the germline ends. This CDR3 is built from 13 residues. CDR3 amino acids: CASRWGPDQPQHF. CDR3 DNA: TGTGCCAGCAGATGGGGTCCGGATCAGCCCCAGCATTTT.

A word on this clonotype: The conserved closing phenylalanine or tryptophan is absent in this CDR3, likely reflecting a read error. The CDR3 DNA sequence: TGCAGTGCTAGGGGAGGTGGCTCCTCCTACAATGAGCAGTTCTCC. It translates to CSARGGGSSYNEQFS. The V gene is TRBV20-1, the J gene TRBJ2-1; TRBD2 is a possible D gene (6 bases). V dropped 3 bases and J dropped 0 bases, with 12 bases sitting between them. CDR1 is DFQATT and CDR2 is SNEGSKA in the germline V gene (reference sequence). The CDR3 is 15 amino acids.

The V and J genes are TRBV13 and TRBJ2-7; a weak D match, TRBD1 (6 bases). Trimming left V 10 bases short and J 6 bases short, with 19 bases between. The CDR3 runs 13 residues. Germline-derived CDR1 and CDR2 are PRHDT and FYEKMQ (reference sequence). The CDR3 loop reads CATETGIHREQYF. In nucleotides, the CDR3 is TGTGCCACCGAAACAGGGATCCACCGCGAGCAGTACTTC.

The V gene is TRBV5-1, the J gene TRBJ2-1, with unresolved D. Trimming took off 2 bases at V and 10 bases at J, with 16 bases between the two ends. Germline V lookup: CDR1 SGHRS, CDR2 YFSETQ. The CDR3 extends over 14 amino acids. In nucleotides, the CDR3 is TGCGCCAGCAGCTTAAATGTCCAGATGGGAGAGCAGTTCTTC. It yields the protein CASSLNVQMGEQFF.

J is TRBJ2-1 and V is TRBV10-3, with 11 bases fitting TRBD2. The CDR3 is 18 residues long. Germline lookup yields CDR1 ENHRY and CDR2 SYGVKD. J gave up 0 bases and V 3 bases, and 7 bases lay outside the gene matches. CDR3 nucleotide sequence: TGTGCCATCAGTGACACTAGCGGGAGACAAAACTCCTACAATGAGCAGTTCTTC. This codes for CAISDTSGRQNSYNEQFF.

The chain couples TRBV7-6 to TRBJ2-7, with TRBD2 identical over 9 bases. CDR1 is SGHVS, CDR2 FNYEAQ, per germline. The length of the CDR3 is 13 residues. J was trimmed by 6 bases and V by 5 bases; bases with no gene match: 5. The CDR3 DNA reads TGTGCCAGCAGCGCGGGACTAGCTTCCGAGCAGTACTTC. It codes for CASSAGLASEQYF.

The rearrangement joins TRBV7-2 to TRBJ2-7, with D possibly TRBD1 on 6 matching bases. Per the germline V gene, CDR1 is SGHTA and CDR2 is FQGNSA. The germline V and J ends were trimmed by 1 base and 3 bases, with 13 bases remaining between them. The CDR3 contains 15 residues. The CDR3 DNA sequence: TGTGCCAGCAGCTTAGGGGGGCTAGCCGGCTACGAGCAGTACTTC. It specifies CASSLGGLAGYEQYF.

The chain combines TRBV20-1 with TRBJ1-2; TRBD1 matches 10 bases. The junction had 5 bases not matched to a gene; V was cut back by 3 bases and J by 1 base. The CDR3 is 15 residues long. CDR1 DFQATT and CDR2 SNEGSKA come from the germline V gene (reference sequence). CDR3 bases: TGCAGTGCTAGGGAGACAGGGGGCGGTAACTATGGCTACACCTTC. Its translation: CSARETGGGNYGYTF.

The chain combines TRBV9 with TRBJ2-7; tentative D call: TRBD1 (6 bases). The germline gives CDR1 SGDLS, CDR2 YYNGEE. The CDR3 has 14 residues. Trimming pared 5 bases from V and 0 bases from J, leaving 12 bases between. Here the CDR3 DNA reads TGTGCCAGCAGTGGCCGGGACAACTCCTACGAGCAGTACTTC. Translated, it gives CASSGRDNSYEQYF.

J is TRBJ2-7 and V is TRBV20-1; 10 bases match TRBD2. The CDR3 runs to 15 residues. Germline assignment: CDR1 DFQATT and CDR2 SNEGSKA (reference sequence). With 8 bases clipped from V and 4 bases from J, the junction kept 14 bases outside the gene matches. Here the CDR3 reads CSPEASSGRRYEQYF. The CDR3 bases are TGCAGTCCCGAGGCAAGTAGCGGGAGGCGATACGAGCAGTACTTC.